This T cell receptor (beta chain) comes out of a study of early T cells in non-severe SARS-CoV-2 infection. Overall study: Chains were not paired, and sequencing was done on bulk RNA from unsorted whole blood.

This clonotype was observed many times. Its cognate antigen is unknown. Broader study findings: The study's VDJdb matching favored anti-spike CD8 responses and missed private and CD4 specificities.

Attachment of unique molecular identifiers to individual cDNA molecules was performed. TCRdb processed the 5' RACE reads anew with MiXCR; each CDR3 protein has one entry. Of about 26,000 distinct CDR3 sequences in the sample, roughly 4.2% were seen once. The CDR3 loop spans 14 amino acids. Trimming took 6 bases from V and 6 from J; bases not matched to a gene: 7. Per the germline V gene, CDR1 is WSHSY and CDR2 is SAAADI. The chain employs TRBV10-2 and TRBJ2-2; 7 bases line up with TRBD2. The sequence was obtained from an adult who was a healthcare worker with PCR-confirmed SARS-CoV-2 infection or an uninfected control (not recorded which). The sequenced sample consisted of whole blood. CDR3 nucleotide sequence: TGCGCCAGCAGGGGCGCGACTAGCCCCGGGGAGCTGTTTTTT. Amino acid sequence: CASRGATSPGELFF.